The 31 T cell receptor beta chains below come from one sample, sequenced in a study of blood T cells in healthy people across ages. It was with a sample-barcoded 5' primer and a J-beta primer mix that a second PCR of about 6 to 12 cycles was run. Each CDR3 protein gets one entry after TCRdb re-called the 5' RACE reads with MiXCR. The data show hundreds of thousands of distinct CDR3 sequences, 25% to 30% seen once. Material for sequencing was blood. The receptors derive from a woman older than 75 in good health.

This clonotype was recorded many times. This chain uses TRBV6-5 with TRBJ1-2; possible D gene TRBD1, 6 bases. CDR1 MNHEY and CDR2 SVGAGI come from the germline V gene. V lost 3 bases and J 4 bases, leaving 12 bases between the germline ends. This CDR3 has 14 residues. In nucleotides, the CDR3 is TGTGCCAGCAGTTATTCCAGGGGCAGCTATGGCTACACCTTC. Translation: CASSYSRGSYGYTF.

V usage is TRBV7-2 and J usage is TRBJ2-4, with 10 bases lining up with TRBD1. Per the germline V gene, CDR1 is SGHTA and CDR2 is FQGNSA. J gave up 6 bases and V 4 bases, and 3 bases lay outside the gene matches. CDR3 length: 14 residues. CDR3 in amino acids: CASSWDRGSNIQYF. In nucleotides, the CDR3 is TGTGCCAGCAGCTGGGACAGGGGTTCAAACATTCAGTACTTC.

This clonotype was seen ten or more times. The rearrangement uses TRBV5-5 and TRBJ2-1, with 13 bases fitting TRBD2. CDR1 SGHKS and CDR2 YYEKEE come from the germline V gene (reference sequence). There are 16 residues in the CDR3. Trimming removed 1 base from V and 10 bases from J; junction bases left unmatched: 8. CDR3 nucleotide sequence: TGTGCCAGCAGCTTGTATTCGACTAGCGGGGGGTTAGAGCAGTTCTTC. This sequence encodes CASSLYSTSGGLEQFF.

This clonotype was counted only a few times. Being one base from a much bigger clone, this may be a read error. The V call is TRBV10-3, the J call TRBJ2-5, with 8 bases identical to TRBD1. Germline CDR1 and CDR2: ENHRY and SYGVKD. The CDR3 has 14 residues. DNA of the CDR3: TGTGCCATCAGTGCAGGGGGCCACCAAGAGGCCCAGTACTTC. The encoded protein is CAISAGGHQEAQYF.

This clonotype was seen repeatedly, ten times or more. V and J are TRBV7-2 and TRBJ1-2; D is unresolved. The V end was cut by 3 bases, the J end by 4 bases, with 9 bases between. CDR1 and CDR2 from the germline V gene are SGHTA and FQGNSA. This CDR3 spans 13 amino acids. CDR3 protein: CASSLGAAYGYTF. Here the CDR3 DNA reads TGTGCCAGCAGCTTGGGAGCTGCCTATGGCTACACCTTC.

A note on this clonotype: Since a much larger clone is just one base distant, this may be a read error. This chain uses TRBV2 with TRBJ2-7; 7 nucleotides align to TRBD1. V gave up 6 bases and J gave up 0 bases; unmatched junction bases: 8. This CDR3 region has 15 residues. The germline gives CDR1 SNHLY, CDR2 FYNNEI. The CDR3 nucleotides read TGTGCCAGCAGAAGCAACAGGGGCTCCTCCTACGAGCAGTACTTC. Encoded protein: CASRSNRGSSYEQYF.

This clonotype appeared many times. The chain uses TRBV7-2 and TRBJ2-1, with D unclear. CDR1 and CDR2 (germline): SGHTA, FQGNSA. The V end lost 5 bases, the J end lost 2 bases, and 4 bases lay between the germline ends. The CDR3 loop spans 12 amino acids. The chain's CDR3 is CASSVAYNEQFF. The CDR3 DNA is TGTGCCAGCAGCGTCGCCTACAATGAGCAGTTCTTC.

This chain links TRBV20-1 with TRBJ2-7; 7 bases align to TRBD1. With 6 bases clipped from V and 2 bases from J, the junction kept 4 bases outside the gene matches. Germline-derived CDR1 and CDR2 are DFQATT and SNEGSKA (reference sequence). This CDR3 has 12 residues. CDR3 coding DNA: TGCAGTGCACAAGGACAGGCCTACGAGCAGTACTTC. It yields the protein CSAQGQAYEQYF.

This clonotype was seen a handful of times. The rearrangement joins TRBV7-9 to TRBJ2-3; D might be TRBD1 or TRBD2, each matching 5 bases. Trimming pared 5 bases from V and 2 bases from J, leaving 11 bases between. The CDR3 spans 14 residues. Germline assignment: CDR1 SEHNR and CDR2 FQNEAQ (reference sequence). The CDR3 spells CASSPAGTTDTQYF. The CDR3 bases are TGTGCCAGCAGCCCCGCCGGGACCACAGATACGCAGTATTTT.

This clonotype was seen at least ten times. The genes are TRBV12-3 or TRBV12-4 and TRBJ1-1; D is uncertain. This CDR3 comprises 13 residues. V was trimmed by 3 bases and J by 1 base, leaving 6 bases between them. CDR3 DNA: TGTGCCAGCAGTTTCAACGGGAACACTGAAGCTTTCTTT. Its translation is CASSFNGNTEAFF.

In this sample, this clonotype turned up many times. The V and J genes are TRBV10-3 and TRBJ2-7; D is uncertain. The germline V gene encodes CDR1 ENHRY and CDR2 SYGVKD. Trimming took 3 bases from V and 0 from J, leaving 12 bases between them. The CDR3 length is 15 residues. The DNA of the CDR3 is TGTGCCATCAGTGATGGTGCAGGTTACTCCTACGAGCAGTACTTC. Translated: CAISDGAGYSYEQYF.

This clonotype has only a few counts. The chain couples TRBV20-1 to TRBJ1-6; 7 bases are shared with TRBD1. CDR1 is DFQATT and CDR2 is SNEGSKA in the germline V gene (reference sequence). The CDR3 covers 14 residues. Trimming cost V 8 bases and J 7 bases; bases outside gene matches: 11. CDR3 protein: CSPRGTARNSPLHF. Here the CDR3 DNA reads TGCAGTCCGAGAGGGACAGCCAGGAATTCACCCCTCCACTTT.

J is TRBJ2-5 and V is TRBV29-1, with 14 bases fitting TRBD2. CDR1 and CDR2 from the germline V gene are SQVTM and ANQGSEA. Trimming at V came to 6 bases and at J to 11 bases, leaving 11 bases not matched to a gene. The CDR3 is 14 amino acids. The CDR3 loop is CSVAGLAGGHEQYF. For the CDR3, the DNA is TGCAGCGTCGCCGGACTAGCGGGGGGCCATGAGCAGTACTTC.

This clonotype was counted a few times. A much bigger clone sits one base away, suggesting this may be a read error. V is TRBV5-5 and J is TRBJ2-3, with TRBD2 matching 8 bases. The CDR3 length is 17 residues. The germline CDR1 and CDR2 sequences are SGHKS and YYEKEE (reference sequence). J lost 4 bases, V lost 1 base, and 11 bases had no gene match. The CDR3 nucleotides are TGTGCCAGCAGCTTGTCTCCGGGAGGGTCTCTTCCAGATACGCAGTATTTT. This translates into CASSLSPGGSLPDTQYF. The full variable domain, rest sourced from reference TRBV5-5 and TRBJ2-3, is DAGVTQSPTHLIKTRGQQVTLRCSPISGHKSVSWYQQVLGQGPQFIFQYYEKEERGRGNFPDRFSARQFPNYSSELNVNALLLGDSALYLCASSLSPGGSLPDTQYFGPGTRLTVL.

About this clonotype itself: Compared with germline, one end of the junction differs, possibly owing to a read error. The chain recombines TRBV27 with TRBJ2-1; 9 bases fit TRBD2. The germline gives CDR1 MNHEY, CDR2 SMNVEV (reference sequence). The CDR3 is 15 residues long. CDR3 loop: CVSVLGRGGQNEQFF. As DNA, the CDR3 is TGTGTCAGCGTTTTAGGGCGGGGGGGCCAGAATGAGCAGTTCTTC.

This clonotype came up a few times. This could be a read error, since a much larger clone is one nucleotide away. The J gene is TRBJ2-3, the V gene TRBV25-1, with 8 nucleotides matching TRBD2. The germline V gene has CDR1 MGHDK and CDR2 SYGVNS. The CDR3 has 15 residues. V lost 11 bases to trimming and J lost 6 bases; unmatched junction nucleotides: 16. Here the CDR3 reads CAGQSGGGLLDTQYF. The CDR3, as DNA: TGTGCCGGTCAGAGCGGGGGTGGTCTCCTCGATACGCAGTATTTT. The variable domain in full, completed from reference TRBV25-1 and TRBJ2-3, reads EADIYQTPRYLVIGTGKKITLECSQTMGHDKMYWYQQDPGMELHLIHYSYGVNSTEKGDLSSESTVSRIRTEHFPLTLESARPSHTSQYLCAGQSGGGLLDTQYFGPGTRLTVL.

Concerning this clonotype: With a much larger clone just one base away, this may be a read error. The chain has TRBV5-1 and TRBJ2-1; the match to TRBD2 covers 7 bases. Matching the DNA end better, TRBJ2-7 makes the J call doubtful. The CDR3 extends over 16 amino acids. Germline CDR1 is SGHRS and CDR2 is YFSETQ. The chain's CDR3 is CASSLVRAGPYNEQYF. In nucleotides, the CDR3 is TGCGCCAGCAGCTTGGTTAGAGCGGGGCCCTACAATGAGCAGTACTTC.

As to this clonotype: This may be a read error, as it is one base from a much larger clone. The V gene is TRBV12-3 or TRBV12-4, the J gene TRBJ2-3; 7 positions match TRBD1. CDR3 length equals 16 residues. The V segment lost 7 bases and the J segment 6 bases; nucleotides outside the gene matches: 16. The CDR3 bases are TGTGCCAGCACTACCGGGACAGCCTGGCCCGGGGATACGCAGTATTTT. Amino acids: CASTTGTAWPGDTQYF.

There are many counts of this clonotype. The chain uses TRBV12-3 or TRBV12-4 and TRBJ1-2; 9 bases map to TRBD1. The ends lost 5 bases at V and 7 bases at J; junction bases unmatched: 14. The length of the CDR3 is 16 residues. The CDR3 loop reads CASSAYRGRGGGGYTF. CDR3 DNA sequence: TGTGCCAGCAGTGCATACAGGGGGCGCGGCGGCGGTGGCTACACCTTC.

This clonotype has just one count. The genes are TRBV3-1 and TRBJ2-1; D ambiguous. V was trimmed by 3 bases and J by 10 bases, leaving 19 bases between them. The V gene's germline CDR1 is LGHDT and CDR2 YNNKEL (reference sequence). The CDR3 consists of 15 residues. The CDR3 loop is CASSQGRTYSYEQFF. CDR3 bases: TGTGCCAGCAGCCAGGGTCGCACGTACTCCTACGAGCAGTTCTTC.

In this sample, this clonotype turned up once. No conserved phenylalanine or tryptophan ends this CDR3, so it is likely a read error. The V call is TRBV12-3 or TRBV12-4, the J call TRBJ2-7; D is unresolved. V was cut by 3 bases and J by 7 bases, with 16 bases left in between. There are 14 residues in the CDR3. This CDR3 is CASSLYDRSNEQYL. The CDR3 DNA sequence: TGTGCCAGCAGTTTGTATGATAGGAGCAATGAGCAGTACCTC.

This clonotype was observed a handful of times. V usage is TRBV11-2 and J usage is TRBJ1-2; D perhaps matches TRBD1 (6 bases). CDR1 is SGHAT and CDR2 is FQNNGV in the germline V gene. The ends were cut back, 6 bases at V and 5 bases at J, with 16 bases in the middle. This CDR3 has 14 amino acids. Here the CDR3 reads CASRSQGKGYGYTF. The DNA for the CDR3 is TGTGCCAGCAGGTCTCAGGGGAAAGGGTATGGCTACACCTTC.

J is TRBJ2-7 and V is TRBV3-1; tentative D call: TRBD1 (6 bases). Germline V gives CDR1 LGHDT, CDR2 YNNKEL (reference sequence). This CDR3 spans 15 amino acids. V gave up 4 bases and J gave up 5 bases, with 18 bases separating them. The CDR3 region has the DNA TGTGCCAGCAGCCCTTCCTCCGGCAGGGGTGACGAGCAGTACTTC. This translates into CASSPSSGRGDEQYF.

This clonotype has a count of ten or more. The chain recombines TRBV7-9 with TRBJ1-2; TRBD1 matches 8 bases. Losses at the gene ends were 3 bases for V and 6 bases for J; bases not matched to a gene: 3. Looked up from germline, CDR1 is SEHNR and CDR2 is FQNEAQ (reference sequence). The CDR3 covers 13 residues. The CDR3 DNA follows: TGTGCCAGCAGCTTGTCAGGGGGCCATGGCTACACCTTC. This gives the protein CASSLSGGHGYTF.

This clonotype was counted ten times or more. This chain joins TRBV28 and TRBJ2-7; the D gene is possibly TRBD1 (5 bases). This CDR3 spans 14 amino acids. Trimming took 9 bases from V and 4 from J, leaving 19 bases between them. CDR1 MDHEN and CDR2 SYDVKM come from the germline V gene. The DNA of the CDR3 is TGTGCCAGTACTCGACCGGCAGGGCGATACGAGCAGTACTTC. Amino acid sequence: CASTRPAGRYEQYF.

The CDR3 here is CASSAKAGESTYEQYF. The CDR3, as DNA: TGTGCCAGCAGCGCGAAAGCTGGGGAATCTACCTACGAGCAGTACTTC. The genes are TRBV7-3 and TRBJ2-7; no firm D call. This CDR3 has 16 residues. Germline V gene data show CDR1 as SGHTA and CDR2 as FQGTGA. V was pared by 5 bases and J by 2 bases, with 19 bases between.

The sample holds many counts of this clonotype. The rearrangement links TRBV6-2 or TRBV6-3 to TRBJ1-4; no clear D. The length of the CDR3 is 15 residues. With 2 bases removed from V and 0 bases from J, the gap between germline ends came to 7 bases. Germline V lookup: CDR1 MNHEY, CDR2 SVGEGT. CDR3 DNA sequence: TGTGCCAGCAGTTACGGGCCAACAACTAATGAAAAACTGTTTTTT. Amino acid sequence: CASSYGPTTNEKLFF.

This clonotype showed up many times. The CDR3 protein is CASSYTRGVEQFF. In DNA, the CDR3 is TGTGCCAGCAGTTACACCCGGGGAGTAGAGCAGTTCTTC. The chain recombines TRBV6-2 or TRBV6-3 with TRBJ2-1, with a tentative D call TRBD2 (5 bases). CDR1 is MNHEY, CDR2 SVGEGT, per germline. V shed 2 bases and J shed 10 bases, with 12 bases lying between them. This CDR3 is 13 amino acids long.

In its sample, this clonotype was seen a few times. The CDR3 reads CSALHPGRLGNQPQHF. The CDR3 DNA reads TGCAGTGCTTTACACCCAGGGCGTTTGGGCAATCAGCCCCAGCATTTT. The chain has TRBV20-1 and TRBJ1-5, with a weak D call TRBD1 (5 bases). V was clipped by 5 bases and J by 2 bases, with 19 bases between them. The germline gives CDR1 DFQATT, CDR2 SNEGSKA (reference sequence). The CDR3 runs 16 residues.

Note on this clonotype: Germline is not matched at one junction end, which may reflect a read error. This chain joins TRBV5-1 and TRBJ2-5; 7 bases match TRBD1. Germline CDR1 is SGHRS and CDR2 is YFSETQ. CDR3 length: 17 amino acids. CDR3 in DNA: TGCGCCGGCAGCTTGGGGCCGAGCAGGGGGTACCAAGAGACCCAGTACTTC. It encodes CAGSLGPSRGYQETQYF.

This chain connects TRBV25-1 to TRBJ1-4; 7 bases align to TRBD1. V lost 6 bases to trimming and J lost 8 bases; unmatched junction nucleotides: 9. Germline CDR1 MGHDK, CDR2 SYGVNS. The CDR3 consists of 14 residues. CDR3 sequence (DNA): TGTGCCAGCAGCCGACAGGGTACGAGAGAAAAACTGTTTTTT. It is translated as CASSRQGTREKLFF.